The 21 T cell receptor beta chains given below trace back to one sample, sequenced in a study of post-analysis software for immune sequencing data. Overall study findings and caveats: Patients showed TRBV5-6, TRBV5-1 and TRBV20-1 among about five TRBV segments more frequent than in controls.

Prepared libraries of TCR beta cDNA carried unique molecular identifiers. TCRdb itself ran the PCR reads through MiXCR, one entry per CDR3 protein. This repertoire shows around 180,000 distinct CDR3 sequences, about 32% found once; its top ten account for more than 1.3%. These receptors' antigens are unknown. Sequencing was carried out using blood. The receptors were sampled from a girl between 5 and 17 years old with multiple sclerosis.

This clonotype has only one observation. Given a much more abundant clone one base away, this may be a read error. The genes are TRBV24-1 and TRBJ2-7; 10 bases are shared with TRBD1. Germline CDR1 reads KGHDR; CDR2 reads SFDVKD. The length of the CDR3 is 14 residues. The CDR3 spells CVTRGQGGPYEQYF. The CDR3 region has the DNA TGTGTCACCAGAGGACAGGGGGGCCCCTACGAGCAGTACTTC.

Many counts were recorded for this clonotype. V is TRBV20-1 and J is TRBJ2-3; 10 bases are shared with TRBD1. Germline CDR1 reads DFQATT; CDR2 reads SNEGSKA (reference sequence). There are 14 residues in the CDR3. V gave up 7 bases and J gave up 0 bases; unmatched junction bases: 4. CDR3 bases: TGCAGTGTGGGACAGGGGCCGAGCACAGATACGCAGTATTTT. Its protein product is CSVGQGPSTDTQYF.

In the case of this clonotype: A read error may be the cause here, since a much bigger clone is one base away. The chain couples TRBV7-6 to TRBJ2-1; no firm D call. Germline V gene sequence: CDR1 SGHVS, CDR2 FNYEAQ. This CDR3 contains 14 residues. Trimming took off 5 bases at V and 7 bases at J, with 15 bases between the two ends. In DNA, the CDR3 is TGTGCCAGCAGCCTCGGCATAGGACCTAATGAGCAGTTCTTC. Its translation: CASSLGIGPNEQFF.

The V call is TRBV20-1, the J call TRBJ1-1, with unresolved D. Germline V CDR1 and CDR2: DFQATT, SNEGSKA (reference sequence). The germline V and J ends were trimmed by 5 bases and 3 bases, with 4 bases remaining between them. The CDR3 has 10 residues. CDR3 sequence reads: CSACDTEAFF. As DNA, the CDR3 is TGCAGTGCTTGTGACACTGAAGCTTTCTTT.

There are a few counts of this clonotype. The rearrangement links TRBV5-1 to TRBJ2-2, with 8 nucleotides matching TRBD2. The CDR3 loop spans 16 amino acids. The trim removed 6 bases at V and 1 base at J, leaving 8 bases unmatched. Germline assignment: CDR1 SGHRS and CDR2 YFSETQ. The CDR3: CASIEPGLGNTGELFF. The CDR3 DNA reads TGCGCCAGCATCGAACCGGGACTAGGGAACACCGGGGAGCTGTTTTTT.

The sample holds one count of this clonotype. A much larger clone differs from this one at a single base, so this may be a read error. The chain uses TRBV12-3 or TRBV12-4 and TRBJ2-1; D is possibly TRBD1 or TRBD2 (5 bases each). The CDR3 consists of 16 residues. V shed 8 bases and J shed 8 bases, with 25 bases lying between them. The CDR3 protein is CASLPGRVSGSYEQFF. The CDR3 DNA reads TGTGCCAGCCTCCCGGGACGAGTGTCTGGTTCGTATGAGCAGTTCTTC.

The chain combines TRBV5-1 with TRBJ2-5; D ambiguous. V gave up 0 bases and J gave up 5 bases, with 17 bases separating them. This CDR3 is built from 16 residues. Germline loops: CDR1 SGHRS, CDR2 YFSETQ. In DNA, the CDR3 is TGCGCCAGCAGCTTGGGTTGGTCGGGTCAATCGGAGACCCAGTACTTC. Its translation: CASSLGWSGQSETQYF.

This clonotype was detected only a few times. A much larger clone sits a single nucleotide away, making a read error possible. The chain couples TRBV7-3 to TRBJ1-5, with D possibly matching TRBD1 (5 bases). CDR1 and CDR2 from the germline V gene are SGHTA and FQGTGA. Trimming pared 2 bases from V and 8 bases from J, leaving 10 bases between. The CDR3 contains 13 residues. This chain's CDR3 is CASSLDGGKPQHF. The CDR3 DNA follows: TGTGCCAGCAGCTTAGATGGGGGAAAGCCCCAGCATTTT.

This clonotype appeared many times. CDR3 DNA: TGCGCCAGCAGCTTGGCCGGGACTAGTTACAATGAGCAGTTCTTC. It specifies CASSLAGTSYNEQFF. The chain has TRBV5-1 and TRBJ2-1; 8 bases are shared with TRBD2. Germline V CDR1 and CDR2: SGHRS, YFSETQ. J gave up 4 bases and V 0 bases, and 3 bases lay outside the gene matches. There are 15 residues in the CDR3.

The rearrangement links TRBV7-2 to TRBJ2-7; TRBD1 matches 7 bases. The DNA end is more similar to TRBJ2-5, so the J call may be wrong. Germline V gives CDR1 SGHTA, CDR2 FQGNSA. The CDR3 is 13 amino acids. CDR3 DNA sequence: TGTGCCAGCAACAGGGGCTTGTTAGAGACCCAGTACTTC. It encodes CASNRGLLETQYF.

This clonotype has more than one count but fewer than ten. This sequence joins TRBV12-3 or TRBV12-4 and TRBJ1-1; TRBD1 might be the D (5 bases). V lost 6 bases to trimming and J lost 4 bases, with 15 bases between them. This CDR3 contains 14 residues. The CDR3 DNA reads TGTGCCAGCAGGAAAGACAGACCATCCACTGAAGCTTTCTTT. Its translation: CASRKDRPSTEAFF.

This clonotype was detected only once. It may be a read error: a sequence one base away is much more abundant. The J gene is TRBJ2-3, the V gene TRBV10-2; D might be TRBD2 (6 bases). The CDR3 is 14 amino acids. The germline gives CDR1 WSHSY, CDR2 SAAADI. The CDR3 loop reads CASSDLEGTDMQYF. CDR3 DNA sequence: TGCGCCAGCAGTGATCTGGAGGGAACAGATATGCAGTATTTT.

This clonotype was detected ten times or more. The chain's CDR3 is CASSQAEESIRRKTQYF. The DNA of the CDR3 is TGTGCCAGCAGCCAAGCTGAGGAGTCGATACGGAGGAAGACCCAGTACTTC. The chain has TRBV3-1 and TRBJ2-5; D might be TRBD2 (5 bases). CDR3 length: 17 amino acids. V lost 1 base and J 6 bases, leaving 21 bases between the germline ends. In germline, CDR1 is LGHDT, CDR2 YNNKEL (reference sequence).

The rearrangement uses TRBV7-3 and TRBJ2-1; D gene uncertain. The DNA matches TRBJ2-7 better at its end, which makes the J call doubtful. CDR1 and CDR2 from the germline V gene are SGHTA and FQGTGA. This CDR3 is built from 11 residues. The CDR3 bases are TGTGCCAGCAGCAACGCCAATGAGCAGTACTTC. This gives the protein CASSNANEQYF.

About this clonotype itself: A much larger clone is a single base away; this may be a read error. V usage is TRBV20-1 and J usage is TRBJ1-2, with unresolved D. Looked up from germline, CDR1 is DFQATT and CDR2 is SNEGSKA (reference sequence). The CDR3 is made up of 11 amino acids. The CDR3 nucleotides read TGCGGTGCCCGGGCGGGAGAGGGCTACACCTTC. The encoded protein is CGARAGEGYTF.

This clonotype has ten or more counts. V usage is TRBV6-6 and J usage is TRBJ1-2; D is unresolved. This CDR3 is built from 13 residues. CDR1 MNHNY and CDR2 SVGAGI come from the germline V gene (reference sequence). V was pared by 8 bases and J by 0 bases, with 10 bases between. The CDR3 nucleotides are TGTGCCAGCTGGTTGGCACCTAACTATGGCTACACCTTC. Its protein is CASWLAPNYGYTF.

In regard to this clonotype: One base away lies a much larger clone, so this may be a sequencing read error. V is TRBV7-9 and J is TRBJ2-3; D ambiguous. Germline values: CDR1 SEHNR, CDR2 FQNEAQ (reference sequence). CDR3 length: 13 amino acids. In DNA form, the CDR3 reads TGTGCCAACAGCTTAGCTGGGTCGGATACGCAGTATTTT. Its protein product is CANSLAGSDTQYF.

In its sample, this clonotype was seen a few times. The V and J genes are TRBV14 and TRBJ2-3; 7 bases are a match to TRBD2. With V trimmed by 6 bases and J by 4 bases, 4 bases remained unmatched. The CDR3 sequence is 13 residues long. Germline V gives CDR1 SGHDN, CDR2 FVKESK. The DNA of the CDR3 is TGTGCCAGCAGGGCGCGGGGGTCAGATACGCAGTATTTT. Translation: CASRARGSDTQYF.

Ten or more counts support this clonotype. This chain joins TRBV29-1 and TRBJ1-2; perhaps TRBD1 as D (5 bases). CDR1 SQVTM and CDR2 ANQGSEA come from the germline V gene. The length of the CDR3 is 12 residues. V was shortened by 7 bases and J by 6 bases, with 15 bases between the two germline ends. Here the CDR3 reads CSDQMGGDGYTF. In DNA form, the CDR3 reads TGCAGCGACCAAATGGGGGGGGATGGCTACACCTTC.

The rearrangement links TRBV5-4 to TRBJ1-2; D is undetermined. The CDR3 has 15 residues. Trimming shortened V by 2 bases and J by 9 bases, and 20 bases separated the two germline ends. The V gene's germline CDR1 is SGHNT and CDR2 YYREEE (reference sequence). The CDR3 sequence: CASSFTSIQKRRYTF. CDR3 DNA sequence: TGTGCCAGCAGCTTTACGTCCATCCAGAAGAGGCGCTACACCTTC.

There are many counts of this clonotype. The genes are TRBV7-2 and TRBJ1-1; unclear D gene. CDR3 length equals 12 residues. Germline loops: CDR1 SGHTA, CDR2 FQGNSA. V was shortened by 4 bases and J by 0 bases, with 3 bases between the two germline ends. The DNA for the CDR3 is TGTGCCAGCAGCTGGCTGAACACTGAAGCTTTCTTT. Encoded protein: CASSWLNTEAFF.